The TCR beta chain described here comes from a study of CD8+ T cells in alopecia areata. Study-level background: Recipient mice, approximately 6-11-week-old female C3H/HeJ animals, received skin from 6-12-month-old C3H/HeJ graft donors with spontaneous alopecia.

Only a few counts were recorded for this clone. Genes here carry mouse names. Extraction of RNA preceded its reverse transcription into cDNA, which served as the sequencing template. Assay used: immunoSEQ multiplex PCR; TCRdb lists only in-frame clones, some missing. Listed for the sample are 270,000 or so clones, none seen a single time. Sorting of pooled cutaneous lymph node cells was based on CD4, CD8alpha, NKG2D, NKG2ACE and other markers. Sequencing was done on a sample of CD4+ T cells sorted from a lymph node. The sequence came from a C3H/HeJ mouse with alopecia areata. The MHC haplotype of this mouse line is H2-k.

The CDR3 reads CAWSLGTGGTTEVFF. The sequenced part of the CDR3 DNA is TGTGCCTGGAGTCTGGGGACAGGGGGCACCACA. The chain couples TRBV31 to TRBJ1-1; 12 nucleotides align to TRBD1. The read halts 4 residues ahead of the CDR3 end, with the missing end drawn from the germline J gene. Germline CDR1 GKSSPN, CDR2 SITVG. Trimming removed 0 bases from V and 4 bases from J; junction bases left unmatched: 3. CDR3 length: 15 amino acids.